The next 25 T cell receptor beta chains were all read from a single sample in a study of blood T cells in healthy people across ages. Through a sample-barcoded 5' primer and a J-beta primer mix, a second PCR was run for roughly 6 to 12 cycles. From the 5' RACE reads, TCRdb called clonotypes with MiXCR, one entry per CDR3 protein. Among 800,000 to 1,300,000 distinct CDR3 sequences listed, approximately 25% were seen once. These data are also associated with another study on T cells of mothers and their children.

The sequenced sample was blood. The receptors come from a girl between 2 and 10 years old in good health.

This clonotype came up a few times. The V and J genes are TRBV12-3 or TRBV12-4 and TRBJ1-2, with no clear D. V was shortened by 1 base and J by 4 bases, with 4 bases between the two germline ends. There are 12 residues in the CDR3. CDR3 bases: TGTGCCAGCAGTTTAGAAATCTATGGCTACACCTTC. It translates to CASSLEIYGYTF.

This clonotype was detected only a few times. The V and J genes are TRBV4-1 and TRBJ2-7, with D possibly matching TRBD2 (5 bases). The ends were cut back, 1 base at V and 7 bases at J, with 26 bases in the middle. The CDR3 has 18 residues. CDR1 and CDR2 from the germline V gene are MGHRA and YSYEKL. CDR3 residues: CASSQVWVGSPRMGEQYF. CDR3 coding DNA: TGCGCCAGCAGCCAAGTCTGGGTGGGGAGCCCTAGAATGGGGGAGCAGTACTTC.

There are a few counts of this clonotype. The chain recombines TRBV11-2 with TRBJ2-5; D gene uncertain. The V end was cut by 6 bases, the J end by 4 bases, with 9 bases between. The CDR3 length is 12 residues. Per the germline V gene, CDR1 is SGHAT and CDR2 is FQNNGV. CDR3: CASSRQLETQYF. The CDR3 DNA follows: TGTGCCAGCAGTCGACAATTAGAGACCCAGTACTTC.

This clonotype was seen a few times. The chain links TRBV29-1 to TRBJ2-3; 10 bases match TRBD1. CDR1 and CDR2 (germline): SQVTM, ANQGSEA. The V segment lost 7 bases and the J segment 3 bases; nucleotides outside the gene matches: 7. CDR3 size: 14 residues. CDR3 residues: CSARQGAKTDTQYF. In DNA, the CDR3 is TGCAGCGCTAGACAGGGGGCGAAGACAGATACGCAGTATTTT.

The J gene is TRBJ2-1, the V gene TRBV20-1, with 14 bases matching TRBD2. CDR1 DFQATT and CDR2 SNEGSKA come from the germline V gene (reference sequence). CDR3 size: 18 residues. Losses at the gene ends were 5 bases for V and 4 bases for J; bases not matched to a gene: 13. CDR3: CSAAGLAGAARDYNEQFF. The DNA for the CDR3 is TGCAGTGCTGCGGGACTAGCGGGGGCGGCCCGAGATTACAATGAGCAGTTCTTC.

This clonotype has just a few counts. The CDR3 sequence: CASMLGPRNIQYF. In DNA, the CDR3 is TGTGCCAGCATGCTGGGCCCCCGAAACATTCAGTACTTC. This chain uses TRBV28 with TRBJ2-4; unclear D gene. V lost 7 bases to trimming and J lost 6 bases, with 13 bases between them. The CDR3 consists of 13 residues. In germline, CDR1 is MDHEN, CDR2 SYDVKM. The variable domain in full, with the rest retrieved from reference TRBV28 and TRBJ2-4, is DVKVTQSSRYLVKRTGEKVFLECVQDMDHENMFWYRQDPGLGLRLIYFSYDVKMKEKGDIPEGYSVSREKKERFSLILESASTNQTSMYLCASMLGPRNIQYFGAGTRLSVL.

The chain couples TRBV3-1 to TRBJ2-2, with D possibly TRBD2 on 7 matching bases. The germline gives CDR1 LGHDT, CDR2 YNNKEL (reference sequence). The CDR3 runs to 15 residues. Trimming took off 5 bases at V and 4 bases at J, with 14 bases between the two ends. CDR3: CASSGAGAFTGELFF. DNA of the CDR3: TGTGCCAGCAGCGGTGCGGGGGCCTTCACCGGGGAGCTGTTTTTT.

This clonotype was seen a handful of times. CDR3 in amino acids: CASSPQRDSNQPQHF. For the CDR3, the DNA is TGTGCCAGTAGTCCCCAGCGAGATAGCAATCAGCCCCAGCATTTT. This sequence joins TRBV19 and TRBJ1-5, with D uncertain. This CDR3 spans 15 amino acids. CDR1 and CDR2 (germline): LNHDA, SQIVND (reference sequence). V gave up 5 bases and J gave up 0 bases, with 11 bases separating them.

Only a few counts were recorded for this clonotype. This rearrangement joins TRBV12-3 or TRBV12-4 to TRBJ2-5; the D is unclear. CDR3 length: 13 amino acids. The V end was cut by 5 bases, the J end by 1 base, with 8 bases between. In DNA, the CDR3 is TGTGCCAGCAGTCCGAGCACCCAAGAGACCCAGTACTTC. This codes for CASSPSTQETQYF.

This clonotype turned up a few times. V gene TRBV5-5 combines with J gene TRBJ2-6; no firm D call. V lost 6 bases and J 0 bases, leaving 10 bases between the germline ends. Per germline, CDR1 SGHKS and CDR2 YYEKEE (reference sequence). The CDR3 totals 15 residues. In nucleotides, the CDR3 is TGTGCCAGCACCACGGATAGCTCTGGGGCCAACGTCCTGACTTTC. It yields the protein CASTTDSSGANVLTF.

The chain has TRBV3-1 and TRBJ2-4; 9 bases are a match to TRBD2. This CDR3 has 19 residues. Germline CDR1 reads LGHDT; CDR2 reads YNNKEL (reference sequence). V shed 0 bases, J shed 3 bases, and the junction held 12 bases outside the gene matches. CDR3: CASSQDPASGDGDKNIQYF. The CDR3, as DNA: TGTGCCAGCAGCCAAGATCCGGCTAGCGGGGACGGAGACAAAAACATTCAGTACTTC.

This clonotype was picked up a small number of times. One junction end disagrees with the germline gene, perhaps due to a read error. CDR3 loop: CASSQAEAQYF. Here the CDR3 DNA reads TGTGCCAGCAGCCAAGCAGAGGCCCAGTACTTC. The chain has TRBV4-2 and TRBJ2-1, with D unclear. The closer fit of TRBJ2-5 to the DNA end suggests the J call may be wrong. The CDR3 totals 11 residues. The V gene's germline CDR1 is LGHNA and CDR2 YNFKEQ.

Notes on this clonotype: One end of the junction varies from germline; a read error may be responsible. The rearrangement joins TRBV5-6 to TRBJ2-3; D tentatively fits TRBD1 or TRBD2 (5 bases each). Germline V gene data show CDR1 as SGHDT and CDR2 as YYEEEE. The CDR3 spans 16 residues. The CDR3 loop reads CASSLETGLGGYTQCF. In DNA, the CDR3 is TGTGCCAGCAGCTTGGAGACGGGGCTAGGTGGATATACGCAGTGTTTT.

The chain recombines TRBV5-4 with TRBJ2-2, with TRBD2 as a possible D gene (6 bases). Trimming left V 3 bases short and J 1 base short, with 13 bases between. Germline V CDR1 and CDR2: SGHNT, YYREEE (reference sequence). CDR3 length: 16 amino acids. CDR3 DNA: TGTGCCAGCAGCTCGGGACTCCTGTTGAACACCGGGGAGCTGTTTTTT. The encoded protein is CASSSGLLLNTGELFF.

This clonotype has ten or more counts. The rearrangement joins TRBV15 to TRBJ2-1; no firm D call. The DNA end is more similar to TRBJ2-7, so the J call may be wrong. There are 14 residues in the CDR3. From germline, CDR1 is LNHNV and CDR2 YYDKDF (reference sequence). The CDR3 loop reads CATSPILGRYEQYF. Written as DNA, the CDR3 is TGTGCCACCAGCCCGATTTTGGGCCGCTACGAGCAGTACTTC.

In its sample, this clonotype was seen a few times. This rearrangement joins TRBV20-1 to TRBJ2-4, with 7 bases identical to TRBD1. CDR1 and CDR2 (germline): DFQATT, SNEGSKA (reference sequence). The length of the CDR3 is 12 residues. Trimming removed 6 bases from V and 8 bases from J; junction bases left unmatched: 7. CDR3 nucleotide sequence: TGCAGTGCAAGGGGGCTAGCTGACATTCAGTACTTC. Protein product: CSARGLADIQYF.

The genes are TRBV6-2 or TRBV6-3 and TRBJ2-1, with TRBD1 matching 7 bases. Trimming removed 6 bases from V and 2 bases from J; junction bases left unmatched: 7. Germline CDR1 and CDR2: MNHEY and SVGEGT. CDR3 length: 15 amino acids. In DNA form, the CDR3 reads TGTGCCAGCAGCCTGACAGGGTCGGCCTACAATGAGCAGTTCTTC. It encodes CASSLTGSAYNEQFF.

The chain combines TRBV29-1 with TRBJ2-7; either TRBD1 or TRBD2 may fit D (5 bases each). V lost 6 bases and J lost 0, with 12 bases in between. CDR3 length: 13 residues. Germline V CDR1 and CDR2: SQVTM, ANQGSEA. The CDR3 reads CSVRRDASYEQYF. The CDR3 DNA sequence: TGCAGCGTCCGCCGGGACGCCTCCTACGAGCAGTACTTC.

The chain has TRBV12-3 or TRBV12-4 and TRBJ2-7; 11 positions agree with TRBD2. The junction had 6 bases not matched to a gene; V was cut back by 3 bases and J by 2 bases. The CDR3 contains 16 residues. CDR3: CASSFLTSGTPYEQYF. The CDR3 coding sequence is TGTGCCAGCAGTTTCCTGACTAGCGGGACACCCTACGAGCAGTACTTC.

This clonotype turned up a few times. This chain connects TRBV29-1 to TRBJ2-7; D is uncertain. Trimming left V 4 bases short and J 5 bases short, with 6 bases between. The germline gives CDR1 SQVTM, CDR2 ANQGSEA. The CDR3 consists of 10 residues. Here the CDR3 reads CSVVKDEQYF. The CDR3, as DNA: TGCAGCGTTGTAAAGGACGAGCAGTACTTC.

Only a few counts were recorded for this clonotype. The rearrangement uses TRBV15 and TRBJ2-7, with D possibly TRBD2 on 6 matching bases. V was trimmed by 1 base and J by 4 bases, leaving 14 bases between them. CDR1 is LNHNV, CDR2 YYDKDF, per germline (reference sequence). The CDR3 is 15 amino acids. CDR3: CATSRGRVQVYEQYF. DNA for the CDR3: TGTGCCACCAGCAGAGGGAGGGTTCAAGTATACGAGCAGTACTTC.

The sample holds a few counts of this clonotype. The CDR3 protein is CSATRDRIVETQYF. The CDR3 coding sequence is TGCAGTGCTACCAGGGACCGTATTGTGGAGACCCAGTACTTC. V gene TRBV20-1 combines with J gene TRBJ2-5, with D possibly called TRBD1 or TRBD2 (5 bases each). From germline, CDR1 is DFQATT and CDR2 SNEGSKA (reference sequence). The CDR3 contains 14 residues. Trimming cost V 4 bases and J 5 bases, with 17 bases left between them.

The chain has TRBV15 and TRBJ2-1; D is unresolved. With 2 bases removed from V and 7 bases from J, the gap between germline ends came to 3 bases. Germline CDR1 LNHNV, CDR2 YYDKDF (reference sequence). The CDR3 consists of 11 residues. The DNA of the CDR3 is TGTGCCACCAGCAGAACGAATGAGCAGTTCTTC. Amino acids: CATSRTNEQFF.

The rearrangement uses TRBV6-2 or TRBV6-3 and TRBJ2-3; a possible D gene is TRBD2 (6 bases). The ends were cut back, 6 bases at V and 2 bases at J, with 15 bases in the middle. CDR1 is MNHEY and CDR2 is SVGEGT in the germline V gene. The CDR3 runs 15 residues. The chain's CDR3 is CASSPAGTLTDTQYF. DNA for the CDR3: TGTGCCAGCAGCCCCGCCGGGACTCTCACAGATACGCAGTATTTT.

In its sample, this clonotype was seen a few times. The CDR3 reads CASSPTPGGVYF. For the CDR3, the DNA is TGCGCCAGCAGTCCGACCCCAGGGGGAGTGTACTTC. This chain joins TRBV5-1 and TRBJ2-5; 7 bases match TRBD1. Germline V gives CDR1 SGHRS, CDR2 YFSETQ. The CDR3 consists of 12 residues. J gave up 13 bases and V 5 bases, and 11 bases lay outside the gene matches. The full variable domain, with the rest looked up from reference TRBV5-1 and TRBJ2-5, is KAGVTQTPRYLIKTRGQQVTLSCSPISGHRSVSWYQQTPGQGLQFLFEYFSETQRNKGNFPGRFSGRQFSNSRSEMNVSTLELGDSALYLCASSPTPGGVYFGPGTRLLVL.